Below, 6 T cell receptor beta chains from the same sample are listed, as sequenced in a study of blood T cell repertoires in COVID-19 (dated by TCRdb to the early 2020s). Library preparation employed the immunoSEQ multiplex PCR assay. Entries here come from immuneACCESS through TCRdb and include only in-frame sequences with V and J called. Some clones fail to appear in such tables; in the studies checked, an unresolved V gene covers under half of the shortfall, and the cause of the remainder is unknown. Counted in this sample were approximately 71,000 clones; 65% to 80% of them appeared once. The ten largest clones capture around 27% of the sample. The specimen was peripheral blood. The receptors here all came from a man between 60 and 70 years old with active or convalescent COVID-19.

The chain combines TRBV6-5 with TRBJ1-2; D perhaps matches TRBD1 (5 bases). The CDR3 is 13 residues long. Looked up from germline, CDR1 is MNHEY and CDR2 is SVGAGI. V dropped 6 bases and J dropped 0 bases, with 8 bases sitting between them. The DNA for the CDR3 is TGTGCCAGCAGAGACAGAGCTAACTATGGCTACACCTTC. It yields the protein CASRDRANYGYTF.

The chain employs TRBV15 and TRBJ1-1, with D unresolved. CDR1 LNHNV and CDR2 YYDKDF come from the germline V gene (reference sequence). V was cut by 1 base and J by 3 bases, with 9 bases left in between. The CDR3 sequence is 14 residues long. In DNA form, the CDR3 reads TGTGCCACCAGCAGAGTTATCGAGGACACTGAAGCTTTCTTT. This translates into CATSRVIEDTEAFF.

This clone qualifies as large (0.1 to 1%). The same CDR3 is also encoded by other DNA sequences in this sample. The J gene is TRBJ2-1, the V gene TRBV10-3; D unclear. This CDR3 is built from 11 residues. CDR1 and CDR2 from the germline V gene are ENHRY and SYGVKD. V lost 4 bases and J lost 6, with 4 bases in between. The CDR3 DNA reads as TGTGCCATCAGTGCCGGCAATGAGCAGTTCTTC. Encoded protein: CAISAGNEQFF.

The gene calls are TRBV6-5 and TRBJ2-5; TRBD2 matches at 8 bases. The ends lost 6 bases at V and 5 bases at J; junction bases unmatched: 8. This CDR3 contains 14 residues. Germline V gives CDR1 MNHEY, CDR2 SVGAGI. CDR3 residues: CASSGGVLLETQYF. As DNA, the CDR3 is TGTGCCAGCAGCGGGGGGGTATTGTTGGAGACCCAGTACTTC.

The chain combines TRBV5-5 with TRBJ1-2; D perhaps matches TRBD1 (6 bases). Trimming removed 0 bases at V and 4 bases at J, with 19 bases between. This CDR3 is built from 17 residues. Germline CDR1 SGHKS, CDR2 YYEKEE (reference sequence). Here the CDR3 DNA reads TGTGCCAGCAGCTTGGATGCATATACCAGGGGCGCCTATGGCTACACCTTC. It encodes CASSLDAYTRGAYGYTF.

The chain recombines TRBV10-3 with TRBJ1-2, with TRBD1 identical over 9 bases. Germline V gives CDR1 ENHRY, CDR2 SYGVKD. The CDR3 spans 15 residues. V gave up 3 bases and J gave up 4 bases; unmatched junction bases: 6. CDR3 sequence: CAISEVGQGGYGYTF. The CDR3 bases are TGTGCCATCAGTGAAGTGGGACAGGGAGGCTATGGCTACACCTTC.